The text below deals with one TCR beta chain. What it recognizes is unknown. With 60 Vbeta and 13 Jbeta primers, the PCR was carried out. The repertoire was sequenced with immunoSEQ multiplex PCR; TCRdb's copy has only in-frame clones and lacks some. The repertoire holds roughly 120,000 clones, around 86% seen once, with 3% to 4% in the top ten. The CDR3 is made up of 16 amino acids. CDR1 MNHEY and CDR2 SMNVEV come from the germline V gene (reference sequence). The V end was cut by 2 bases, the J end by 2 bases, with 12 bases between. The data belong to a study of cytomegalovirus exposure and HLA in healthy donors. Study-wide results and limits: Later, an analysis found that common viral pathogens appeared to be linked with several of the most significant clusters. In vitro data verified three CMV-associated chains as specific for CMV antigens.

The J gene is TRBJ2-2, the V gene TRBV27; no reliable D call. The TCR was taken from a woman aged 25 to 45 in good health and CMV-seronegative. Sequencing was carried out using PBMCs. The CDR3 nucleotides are TGTGCCAGCAGTTTAAACCGCGATTCAAACACCGGGGAGCTGTTTTTT. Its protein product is CASSLNRDSNTGELFF.